The entry below describes one T cell receptor beta chain. Its antigen is not identified. TCRdb reprocessed the 5' RACE reads with MiXCR, giving one entry per CDR3 protein. The sample comprises some 730,000 distinct CDR3 sequences, 15% to 20% of which are singletons, and about an eighth rests with the top ten. This specimen comes from a study of identical twins. The study, taken as a whole, reports: Some out-of-frame alpha sequences were shared by twins, and these showed excess low generation probability. For out-of-frame beta sequences, excess twin sharing was weaker. Cross-sectional statistical analysis, not tracking of the same donors, underpinned the conclusions. Insertions ran lower in abundant cord blood beta clonotypes, though not in memory repertoires.

This sample also appeared in a second study, on T cells expressing NK-cell markers.

The sample was PBMCs. The TCR was taken from a woman younger than 35 in good health.

CDR3 nucleotide sequence: TGCGCCAGCAGCCCGGGCAGCTTGAACACTGAAGCTTTCTTT. This codes for CASSPGSLNTEAFF. The chain is built from TRBV5-1 and TRBJ1-1; D call uncertain. From germline, CDR1 is SGHRS and CDR2 YFSETQ. The CDR3 sequence is 14 residues long. V lost 4 bases, J lost 0 bases, and 10 bases lay in between.